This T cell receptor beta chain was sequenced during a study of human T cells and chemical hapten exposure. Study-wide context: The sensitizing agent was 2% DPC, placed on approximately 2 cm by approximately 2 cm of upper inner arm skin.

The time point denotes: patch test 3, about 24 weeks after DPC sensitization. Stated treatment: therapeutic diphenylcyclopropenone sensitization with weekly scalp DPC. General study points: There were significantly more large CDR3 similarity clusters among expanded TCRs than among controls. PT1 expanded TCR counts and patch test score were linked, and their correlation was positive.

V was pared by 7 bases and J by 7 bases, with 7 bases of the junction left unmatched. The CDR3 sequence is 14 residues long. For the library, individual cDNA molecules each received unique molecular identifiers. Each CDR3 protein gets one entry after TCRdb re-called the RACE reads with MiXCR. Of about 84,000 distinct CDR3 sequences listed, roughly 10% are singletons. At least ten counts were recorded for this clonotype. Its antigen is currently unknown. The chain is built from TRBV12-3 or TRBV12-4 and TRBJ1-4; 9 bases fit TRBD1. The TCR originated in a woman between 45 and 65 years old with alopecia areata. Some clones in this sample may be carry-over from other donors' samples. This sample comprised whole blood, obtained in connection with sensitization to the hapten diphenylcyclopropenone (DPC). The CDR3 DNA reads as TGTGCCAGCACCCGACAGGGGGGGAGTGAAAAACTGTTTTTT. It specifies CASTRQGGSEKLFF.